What follows describes a single TCR beta chain. Cells designated naive CD8 were CD45RO-negative and were positively selected for CCR7, with terminally differentiated effector memory CD45RA+ cells excluded. This CDR3 is 16 amino acids long. V lost 0 bases to trimming and J lost 0 bases, with 10 bases between them. CDR1 SGHTS and CDR2 YDEGEE come from the germline V gene. Authors' processing steps: ImmunoSEQ only sent back junction sequences with no quality scores, so filtering was done differently. Only in-frame clones appear in the TCRdb table, and some are missing; sequencing was by immunoSEQ multiplex PCR. V, J and clone size were drawn from that table, and D and trimming were deduced from the DNA. Among some 2.1 million clones, around 95% were seen once, and the ten largest hold less than 2%. These data come from a study of shared clonotypes between healthy human individuals.

The clonotype comes from a man aged 18 to 29 in good health. Some clones in this sample may be carry-over from other donors' samples. Sequences were obtained from naive CD8+ T cells from PBMCs. The rearrangement links TRBV5-8 to TRBJ1-3; no reliable D call. Written as DNA, the CDR3 is TGTGCCAGCAGCTTGGCGGCTCTGAGCTCTGGAAACACCATATATTTT. This encodes CASSLAALSSGNTIYF.